This T cell receptor (beta chain) was profiled in a study of T-cell reconstitution after alpha-beta-depleted transplantation in children. The sample holds a few counts of this clonotype. The library targeted TCRbeta and was prepared with unique molecular identifiers. A single record per CDR3 protein comes from TCRdb applying MiXCR to the PCR reads. The profile covers around 130,000 distinct CDR3 sequences, with about 9.9% appearing a single time and around 24% taken by the ten largest. The specimen was PBMCs, mostly from graft donor cells, collected 180 days after TCRalphabeta/CD19-depleted stem cell transplant. The TCR was taken from a girl under two years old who had a stem cell transplant for combined immunodeficiency, so the T cells may come from the graft donor.

The CDR3 DNA sequence: TGCGCCAGCAGCTTGAGCCTAGCGGCCAGCACAGATACGCAGTATTTT. Protein sequence: CASSLSLAASTDTQYF. V and J are TRBV5-1 and TRBJ2-3; 7 bases map to TRBD2. The CDR3 runs 16 residues. Germline CDR1 reads SGHRS; CDR2 reads YFSETQ. With V trimmed by 1 base and J by 0 bases, 5 bases remained unmatched. Full variable domain (rest looked up from reference TRBV5-1 and TRBJ2-3): KAGVTQTPRYLIKTRGQQVTLSCSPISGHRSVSWYQQTPGQGLQFLFEYFSETQRNKGNFPGRFSGRQFSNSRSEMNVSTLELGDSALYLCASSLSLAASTDTQYFGPGTRLTVL.